This is a list of T cell receptor beta chains from one sample in a study of CD8+ T cells in alopecia areata. Data came from immunoSEQ multiplex PCR; TCRdb stores just in-frame clones and leaves some out. This table has about 190,000 clones, around 60% appearing once. Material: CD4+ T cells sorted from blood, obtained at approximately week 49, from a patient treated with tofacitinib. These TCRs come from a human donor with alopecia areata. The CDR3 runs from the conserved cysteine through the conserved F or W.

J gene	V gene	CDR3 protein
TRBJ2-1	TRBV11-3	CASSITRGNEQFF
TRBJ2-2	TRBV19	CASSPKVRTNTGELFF
TRBJ2-4	TRBV5-1	CASSQDRLNIQYF
TRBJ2-7	TRBV2	CASSEQDTYEQYF
TRBJ1-2	TRBV7-2	CASSLGTWGYTF
TRBJ2-7	TRBV25-1	CASSALYEQYF
TRBJ2-7	TRBV7-2	CASSLLDRARYEQYF
TRBJ1-1	TRBV5-1	CASSLAGDEAFF
TRBJ2-1	TRBV15	CATSRLGGNEQFF
TRBJ1-1	TRBV7-2	CASSLSQGLGTEAFF
TRBJ2-7	TRBV23-1	CASSRSSEGHEQYF
TRBJ1-2	TRBV6-6	CASSSTTGIRDYGYTF
TRBJ1-2	TRBV7-9	CASSQDRGKVNYGYTF
TRBJ2-5	TRBV9	CASSPRLAGQEAQYF
TRBJ2-2	TRBV2	CASSVTRTGELFF
TRBJ1-4	TRBV30	CAWDTTNEKLFF
TRBJ2-6	TRBV29-1	CSVEVSGANVLTF
TRBJ2-1	TRBV29-1	CSVEYPAGALNEQFF
TRBJ1-2	TRBV7-2	CASSLGTGKGKGYTF
TRBJ1-2	TRBV2	CASSGDRAGYTF